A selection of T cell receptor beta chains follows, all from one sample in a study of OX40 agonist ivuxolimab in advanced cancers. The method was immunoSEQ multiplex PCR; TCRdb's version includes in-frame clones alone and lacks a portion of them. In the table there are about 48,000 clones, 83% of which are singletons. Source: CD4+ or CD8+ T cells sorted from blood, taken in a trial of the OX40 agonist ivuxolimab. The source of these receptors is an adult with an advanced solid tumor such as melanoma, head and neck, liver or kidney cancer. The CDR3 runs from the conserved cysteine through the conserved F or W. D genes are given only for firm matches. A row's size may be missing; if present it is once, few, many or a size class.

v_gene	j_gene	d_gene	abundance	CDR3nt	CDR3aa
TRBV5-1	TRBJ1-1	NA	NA	TGCGCCAGCAGCCTGCCGGGGCAGGCGAACACTGAAGCTTTCTTT	CASSLPGQANTEAFF
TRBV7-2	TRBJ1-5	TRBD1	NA	TGTGCCAGCAGCTTAACAGGGGGGAGTCGCAATCAGCCCCAGCATTTT	CASSLTGGSRNQPQHF
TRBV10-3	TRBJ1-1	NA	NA	TGTGCCATCAGTGAGGTTCCTGACAGGCGGAACACTGAAGCTTTCTTT	CAISEVPDRRNTEAFF
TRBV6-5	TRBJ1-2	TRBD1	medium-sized	TGTGCCAGCAGAGAACAGGGGTTGGGCTATGGCTACACCTTC	CASREQGLGYGYTF
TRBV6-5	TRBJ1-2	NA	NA	TGTGCCAGCAGAGCGCCCGGACAGAACTATGGCTACACCTTC	CASRAPGQNYGYTF
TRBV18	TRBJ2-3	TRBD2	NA	TGTGCCAGCTCACCCCCGGAACTAGCGGGGTTAGTGGATACGCAGTATTTT	CASSPPELAGLVDTQYF
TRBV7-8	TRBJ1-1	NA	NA	TGTGCCAGCAGCTTAGGACTCCTTGGCACTGAAGCTTTCTTT	CASSLGLLGTEAFF
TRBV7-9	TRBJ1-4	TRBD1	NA	TGTGCCAGCAGCCGGACAGGGGGCGGCTATAATGAAAAACTGTTTTTT	CASSRTGGGYNEKLFF
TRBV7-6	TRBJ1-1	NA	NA	TGTGCCAGCAGCCCGGGACTTAGGAACACTGAAGCTTTCTTT	CASSPGLRNTEAFF
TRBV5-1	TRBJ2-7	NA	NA	TGCGCCAGCAGCTTGGACAGTGCCATAGGTAGTGGCGAGCAGTACTTC	CASSLDSAIGSGEQYF
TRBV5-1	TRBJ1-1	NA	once	TGCGCCAGCACCGGATTGGGGGAAGCTTTCTTT	CASTGLGEAFF
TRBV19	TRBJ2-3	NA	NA	TGTGCCAGTACAACCCTGACAGGAGCTAGCACAGATACGCAGTATTTT	CASTTLTGASTDTQYF
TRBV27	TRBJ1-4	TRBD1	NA	TGTGCCAGCAGTGTGACAGGGAGCGGTAATAAAAAACTGTTTTTT	CASSVTGSGNKKLFF
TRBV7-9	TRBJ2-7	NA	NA	TGTGCCAGCAGACTAGGTGGATTCGGGGACGAGCAGTACTTC	CASRLGGFGDEQYF
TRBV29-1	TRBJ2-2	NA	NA	TGCAGCGTCGGACGCAGAGATGGGCCCGGGGAGCTGTTTTTT	CSVGRRDGPGELFF
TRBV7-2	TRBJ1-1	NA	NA	TGTGCCAGCAGCCCCCAAATGAACACTGAAGCTTTCTTT	CASSPQMNTEAFF
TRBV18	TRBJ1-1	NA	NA	TGTGCCAGCTCACCACGGGGGCTGAACACTGAAGCTTTCTTT	CASSPRGLNTEAFF
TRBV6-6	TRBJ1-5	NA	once	TGTGCCAGCATGGGGGACACGAACCAGCCCCAGCATTTT	CASMGDTNQPQHF
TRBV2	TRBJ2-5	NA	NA	TGTGCCAGCACCCTGGGGGTAGCGAGTCGTGAGACCCAGTACTTC	CASTLGVASRETQYF
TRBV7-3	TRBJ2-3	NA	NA	TGTGCCAGCAGCAAAGGGGGAAATTTGGGGGCAGATACGCAGTATTTT	CASSKGGNLGADTQYF
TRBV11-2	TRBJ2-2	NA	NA	TGTGCCAGCAGCTTACGCGGGCTCACCGGGGAGCTGTTTTTT	CASSLRGLTGELFF
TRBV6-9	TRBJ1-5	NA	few	TGTGCCAGCAGGCCCCGGACGGAGTATAGCAATCAGCCCCAGCATTTT	CASRPRTEYSNQPQHF
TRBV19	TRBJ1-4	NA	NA	TGTGCCAGTAGTATACAACAGGGCTTAACTAATGAAAAACTGTTTTTT	CASSIQQGLTNEKLFF
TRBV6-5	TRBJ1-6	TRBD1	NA	TGTGCCAGCAGTTACAGAAAACAGGGGGGCGATTCACCCCTCCACTTT	CASSYRKQGGDSPLHF
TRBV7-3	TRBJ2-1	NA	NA	TGTGCCAGCAGCCGACAGTCGGACCCCCGGCATGAGCAGTTCTTC	CASSRQSDPRHEQFF
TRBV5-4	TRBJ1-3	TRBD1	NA	TGTGCCAGCCGGGACAGGGTTCGAAACACCATATATTTT	CASRDRVRNTIYF
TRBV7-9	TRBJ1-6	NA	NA	TGTGCCAGCAGCCCGCCCGCATCTAGGCATTCACCCCTCCACTTT	CASSPPASRHSPLHF
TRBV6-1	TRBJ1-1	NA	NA	TGTGCCAGCTATCGGAAAGGCACTGAAGCTTTCTTT	CASYRKGTEAFF
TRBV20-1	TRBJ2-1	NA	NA	TGCAGTGCCACGGGTCGTGGTGAGCAGTTCTTC	CSATGRGEQFF
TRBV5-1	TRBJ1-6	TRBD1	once	TGCGCCAGCAGCGTTGACAGGGCGGCTAATTCACCCCTCCACTTT	CASSVDRAANSPLHF
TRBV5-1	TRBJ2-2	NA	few	TGCGCCAGCAGCCCCGGGCTCGGCAGGGGGAACACCGGGGAGCTGTTTTTT	CASSPGLGRGNTGELFF
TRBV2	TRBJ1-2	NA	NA	TGTGCCAGCAGGCGGGACACCCCCTATGGCTACACCTTC	CASRRDTPYGYTF
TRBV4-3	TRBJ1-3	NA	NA	TGCGCCAGCAGCCAAGATGTCCGGGTCGACTCTGGAAACACCATATATTTT	CASSQDVRVDSGNTIYF
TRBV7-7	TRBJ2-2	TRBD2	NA	TGTGCTAGCAGCTCCTTGATGCTAGCGGGTGGCCCGAACACCGGGGAGCTGTTTTTT	CASSSLMLAGGPNTGELFF
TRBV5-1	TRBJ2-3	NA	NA	TGCGCCAGCAGCTTGCGGGGGGCTGCTAGCACAGATACGCAGTATTTT	CASSLRGAASTDTQYF
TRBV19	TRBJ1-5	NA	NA	TGTGCCAGTAGTAGGGCGGGGGGCTATAGCAATCAGCCCCAGCATTTT	CASSRAGGYSNQPQHF
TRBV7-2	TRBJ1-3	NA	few	TGTGCCAGCAGCTTAACGGCCTCTGGAAACACCATATATTTT	CASSLTASGNTIYF
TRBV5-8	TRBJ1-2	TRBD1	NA	TGTGCCAGCAGCCCGGACAGGGACTATGGCTACACCTTC	CASSPDRDYGYTF
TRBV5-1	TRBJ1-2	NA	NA	TGCGCCAGCAGACCGGACGGTAACTATGGCTACACCTTC	CASRPDGNYGYTF
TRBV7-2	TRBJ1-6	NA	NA	TGTGCCAGCAGCCGCCAAGAGAGCTCCTATAATTCACCCCTCCACTTT	CASSRQESSYNSPLHF
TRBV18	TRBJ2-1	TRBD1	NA	TGTGCCAGCTCACCTCGCACTTCGACAGGGGGCGATTCCTACAATGAGCAGTTCTTC	CASSPRTSTGGDSYNEQFF
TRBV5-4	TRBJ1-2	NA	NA	TGTGCCAGCAGCCAACTACAGGGTAATGGCTACACCTTC	CASSQLQGNGYTF
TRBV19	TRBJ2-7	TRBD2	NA	TGTGCCAGTAGTATAGCGGGGGGGACGGCCTACGAGCAGTACTTC	CASSIAGGTAYEQYF
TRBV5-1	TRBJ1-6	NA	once	TGCGCCAGCAGCCCTCTTGACGGACAGCAATATAATTCACCCCTCCACTTT	CASSPLDGQQYNSPLHF
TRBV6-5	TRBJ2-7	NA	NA	TGTGCCAGCAGACCCGGACAGTCCTACGAGCAGTACTTC	CASRPGQSYEQYF
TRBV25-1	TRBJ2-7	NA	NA	TGTGCCAGCAGTGAATTTGGTGTATACGAGCAGTACTTC	CASSEFGVYEQYF
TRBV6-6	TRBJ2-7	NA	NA	TGTGCCAGCAGTAGCTGGTACGAGCAGTACTTC	CASSSWYEQYF
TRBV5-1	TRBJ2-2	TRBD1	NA	TGCGCCAGCAGCTTCCGCAGTCCTACGACAGGGGGCACCGGGGAGCTGTTTTTT	CASSFRSPTTGGTGELFF
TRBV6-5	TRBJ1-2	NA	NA	TGTGCCAGCAGTCGGGACGGCTATGGCTACACCTTC	CASSRDGYGYTF
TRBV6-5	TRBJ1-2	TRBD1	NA	TGTGCCAGCAGCCCCGGGACAGCTGCTAACTATGGCTACACCTTC	CASSPGTAANYGYTF